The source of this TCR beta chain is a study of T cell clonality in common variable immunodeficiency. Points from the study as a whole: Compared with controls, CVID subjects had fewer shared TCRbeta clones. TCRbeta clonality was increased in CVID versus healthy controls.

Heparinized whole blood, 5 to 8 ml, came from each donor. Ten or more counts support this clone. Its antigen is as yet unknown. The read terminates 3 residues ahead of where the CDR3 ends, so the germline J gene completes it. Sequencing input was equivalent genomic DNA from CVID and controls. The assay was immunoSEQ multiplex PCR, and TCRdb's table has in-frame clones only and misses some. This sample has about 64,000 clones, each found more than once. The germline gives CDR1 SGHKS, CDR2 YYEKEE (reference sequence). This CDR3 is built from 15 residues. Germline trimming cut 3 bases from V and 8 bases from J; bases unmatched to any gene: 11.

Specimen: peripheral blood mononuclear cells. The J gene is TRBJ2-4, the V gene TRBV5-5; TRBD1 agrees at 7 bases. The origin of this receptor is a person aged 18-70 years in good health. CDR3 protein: CASSSRGIYGDIQYF. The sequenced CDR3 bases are TGTGCCAGCAGCTCCAGGGGGATCTATGGGGACATT.